What follows describes a single T cell receptor (beta chain). This clone's antigen is unknown. It has no much larger one-base neighbor in the sample; base qualities were not kept. TCRbeta CDR3 regions were amplified from genomic DNA by means of the immunoSEQ Assay, a bias-controlled multiplex PCR. The source study handled its data this way. Within the assay, amplification of reference gene primers was used to estimate how many nucleated cells each sample contained. To quantify the absolute abundance of each unique TCRbeta CDR3 rearrangement, sequence reads were collapsed and filtered. For each sample, productive Simpson clonality was calculated by taking the square root of Simpson's diversity index across productive rearrangements. TCRdb retrieved this table from immuneACCESS and kept in-frame rearrangements only. Not all clones are present; in checked studies, unresolved V genes account for under half, and no reason is known for the remainder. D and trimming were read from the DNA, whereas the V and J calls and clone size are those reported in that table. Counted in this sample were 100,000 or so clones; around 85% of them appeared once. Together, the top ten hold 10% to 15% of the sample.

Whole blood was collected in K2EDTA tubes by collaborating institutions according to the institutions' own protocols. For TCRbeta analysis, collaborator samples were shipped as frozen whole blood, as isolated PBMCs, or as DNA extracted from either sample type. The data are from a study of blood T cell repertoires in COVID-19 (dated by TCRdb to between 2020 and 2021). For the wider study: Samples from collaborators originated in the United States, Italy and Spain and spanned both the acute and convalescent phases of COVID-19. The material from the prospective study consisted of cDNA or gDNA derived from T cells, B-cell-depleted T cells, or PBMCs. Subjects who had been exposed to COVID-19, were actively infected with it, or had recovered from it provided the deeply sampled blood TCRbeta repertoires that made up the dataset. The repertoires were released in a freely available public database intended as a resource for research on the immune response to SARS-CoV-2. The samples were drawn from two sources: the first 160 participants of the ongoing ImmuneRACE study, and 1,254 subjects contributed by 6 global collaborators. A de-identified subject ID, COVID-19 status, age in years and sex were almost always included in the sample metadata. Where available, HLA class I and class II types were taken from metadata supplied by the sample provider and were not determined by assay-based typing. What the work shows at the level of the full study, not this receptor alone: How much clinical and demographic metadata was included differed by source and by participant, and the metadata was provided uncurated.

Per the germline V gene, MRHNA is the CDR1 and SNTAGT is the CDR2. Including the terminal cysteine and phenylalanine, the CDR3 comprises 14 residues. Only CDR3 DNA remains: 42 bases, in frame from the first base. Here V drops 4 bases and J drops 4 bases, and the junction holds 4 bases not matched to any gene. The sample comprised peripheral blood. The clonotype comes from a middle-aged man with active or convalescent COVID-19. The rearrangement joined TRBV6-4 to TRBJ2-3; TRBD2 matches 8 bases in the middle. The CDR3 sequence is CASSGGLEADTQYF. The DNA sequence is as follows: TGTGCCAGCAGTGGGGGACTAGAAGCAGATACGCAGTATTTT.